Detailed here is one TCR beta chain. The antigen remains undetermined. The entry originates in a study of cytomegalovirus exposure and HLA in healthy donors. Overall study context: Counted in an early data release were about 86 million unique TCRs from HLA-typed donors. Regarding the study as a whole: Association of a missense DCLRE1C variant with TCR beta V- and J-gene trimming was reported in a later analysis.

J was trimmed by 8 bases and V by 6 bases; bases with no gene match: 13. Germline loops: CDR1 MDHEN, CDR2 SYDVKM. The CDR3 is made up of 15 amino acids. The study ran its PCR with 60 Vbeta and 13 Jbeta primers. The method was immunoSEQ multiplex PCR; TCRdb's version includes in-frame clones alone and lacks a portion of them. Here the sample spans approximately 110,000 clones, around 77% being singletons. Sequenced material: PBMCs. The receptor was isolated from a human donor in good health. This rearrangement joins TRBV28 to TRBJ1-2, with 9 positions matching TRBD1. The CDR3 here is CASRLITGGAGGYTF. The CDR3 nucleotides read TGTGCCAGCAGGCTCATTACAGGGGGCGCGGGGGGCTACACCTTC.